The clone carrying this T cell receptor (beta chain) was seen more than once but under ten times. What it recognizes is unknown. The sample comes from a study of cytomegalovirus exposure and HLA in healthy donors. Study-wide findings and caveats: Among the CMV-associated chains, three were confirmed in vitro as specific for CMV antigens.

It was with 60 Vbeta and 13 Jbeta primers that the PCR ran. TCRdb keeps only in-frame clones here, not all; method: immunoSEQ multiplex PCR. The repertoire includes about 120,000 clones, about 8.6% of them detected once, and about 6.6% sits in the top ten. With 1 base removed from V and 4 bases from J, the gap between germline ends came to 14 bases. Germline assignment: CDR1 SGHRS and CDR2 YFSETQ. There are 15 residues in the CDR3. The source material was PBMCs. This rearrangement joins TRBV5-1 to TRBJ1-1, with D perhaps TRBD1 (5 bases). The clonotype originates from a woman between 40 and 50 years old in good health and CMV-seropositive. Here the CDR3 reads CASSLKGARSTEAFF. The CDR3 DNA reads TGCGCCAGCAGCTTGAAAGGGGCCAGGAGCACTGAAGCTTTCTTT.